A single sample is the source of the 4 T cell receptor beta chains below, sequenced in a study of response to subunit inactivated influenza vaccine. TCRdb independently ran MiXCR on the RT-PCR reads; one entry per CDR3 protein. The data hold approximately 500,000 distinct CDR3 sequences, with 13% observed a single time. The sample in question was PBMCs from blood, obtained 45 days after vaccination. These receptors came from a man aged 50 to 59 who received an inactivated influenza vaccine.

V and J are TRBV5-1 and TRBJ1-1; 7 nucleotides align to TRBD1. This CDR3 region has 13 residues. Germline CDR1 SGHRS, CDR2 YFSETQ. J was trimmed by 3 bases and V by 6 bases; bases with no gene match: 5. This chain's CDR3 is CASTQGGDTEAFF. The CDR3 DNA sequence: TGCGCCAGCACCCAGGGGGGTGACACTGAAGCTTTCTTT.

The chain is built from TRBV3-1 and TRBJ2-1; D gene uncertain. The CDR3 sequence is 13 residues long. V was pared by 3 bases and J by 9 bases, with 12 bases between. Germline values: CDR1 LGHDT, CDR2 YNNKEL (reference sequence). The CDR3 DNA sequence: TGTGCCAGCAGCCACCCGCCCAGGTTTGAGCAGTTCTTC. Translation gives CASSHPPRFEQFF.

This clonotype turned up a few times. The chain employs TRBV28 and TRBJ2-7, with TRBD1 identical over 8 bases. Per the germline V gene, CDR1 is MDHEN and CDR2 is SYDVKM. V lost 5 bases, J lost 6 bases, and 12 bases stayed unmatched. The CDR3 covers 15 residues. The CDR3 sequence is CASSPSRDRLSEQYF. The CDR3 DNA follows: TGTGCCAGCAGTCCATCCCGGGACAGGTTGAGCGAGCAGTACTTC.

This clonotype was counted at least ten times. The rearrangement joins TRBV7-2 to TRBJ2-5; D ambiguous. CDR1 is SGHTA and CDR2 is FQGNSA in the germline V gene. The V gene lost 1 base and the J gene lost 4 bases, with 7 bases spanning the gap. This CDR3 has 13 residues. The DNA of the CDR3 is TGTGCCAGCAGCTTAGGTCTAAGAGAGACCCAGTACTTC. The encoded protein is CASSLGLRETQYF.